The 2 T cell receptor beta chains reported below all come from one sample, sequenced in a study of glioma-infiltrating T cells after dendritic cell vaccination. Clones were read by immunoSEQ multiplex PCR, and TCRdb kept only the in-frame ones, dropping some. This sample has about 38,000 clones, with 82% found just once. The material sequenced was blood, taken before dendritic cell vaccination. The source is a human donor with glioblastoma.

The chain couples TRBV7-3 to TRBJ2-3, with D tentatively TRBD2 (6 bases). The CDR3 spans 16 residues. V lost 4 bases, J lost 0 bases, and 14 bases lay in between. The germline CDR1 and CDR2 sequences are SGHTA and FQGTGA. CDR3 protein: CASSSSGDSSTDTQYF. As DNA, the CDR3 is TGTGCCAGCAGCTCTTCGGGAGACTCTAGCACAGATACGCAGTATTTT.

The gene calls are TRBV7-3 and TRBJ2-3, with D tentatively TRBD2 (6 bases). In germline, CDR1 is SGHTA, CDR2 FQGTGA. The CDR3 runs to 15 residues. Trimming pared 2 bases from V and 2 bases from J, leaving 11 bases between. CDR3 in DNA: TGTGCCAGCAGCTTAGGAGGGGTTGACACAGATACGCAGTATTTT. Residues: CASSLGGVDTDTQYF.